Presented here are 19 T cell receptor beta chains from one specimen sequenced in a study of cytomegalovirus exposure and HLA in healthy donors. Primers for the PCR totalled 60 Vbeta and 13 Jbeta. Generated by immunoSEQ multiplex PCR, the TCRdb table keeps only in-frame clones and is missing some. The data contain 110,000 to 150,000 clones, approximately 78% of them seen just once; the ten biggest clones take up more than 3.5%. Specimen: PBMCs. The receptors derive from a woman between 40 and 50 years old in good health and CMV-seropositive.

For the CDR3, the DNA is TGCAGCGTTGAGGGGCAGATGTCAGATACGCAGTATTTT. Translated, it gives CSVEGQMSDTQYF. The chain couples TRBV29-1 to TRBJ2-3, with D tentatively TRBD1 (5 bases). V was clipped by 3 bases and J by 4 bases, with 11 bases between them. Germline assignment: CDR1 SQVTM and CDR2 ANQGSEA. CDR3 length: 13 amino acids.

V gene TRBV9 combines with J gene TRBJ2-5, with TRBD2 as a possible D gene (7 bases). The CDR3 runs 14 residues. V lost 7 bases to trimming and J lost 5 bases, with 18 bases between them. Germline V gives CDR1 SGDLS, CDR2 YYNGEE. CDR3 loop: CASGVGRGRETQYF. In DNA, the CDR3 is TGTGCCAGCGGAGTGGGGAGGGGGAGGGAGACCCAGTACTTC.

The V gene is TRBV5-4, the J gene TRBJ2-1; 10 bases match TRBD2. Germline trimming cut 0 bases from V and 6 bases from J; bases unmatched to any gene: 3. The CDR3 runs 15 residues. The germline V gene has CDR1 SGHNT and CDR2 YYREEE (reference sequence). CDR3 nucleotide sequence: TGTGCCAGCAGCTTGGAAGCGGGGGGGGTCAATGAGCAGTTCTTC. The encoded protein is CASSLEAGGVNEQFF.

The V and J genes are TRBV4-1 and TRBJ2-3, with a possible D match to TRBD2 (6 bases). CDR1 and CDR2 from the germline V gene are MGHRA and YSYEKL. The CDR3 consists of 16 residues. The V and J ends lost 4 bases and 2 bases respectively, with 16 bases between them. CDR3 nucleotides: TGCGCCAGCAGCCGGACGGGACTTCCGATCACAGATACGCAGTATTTT. Protein product: CASSRTGLPITDTQYF.

The chain uses TRBV15 and TRBJ2-3; weak D call: TRBD2 (5 bases). Germline V gene data show CDR1 as LNHNV and CDR2 as YYDKDF (reference sequence). The ends were cut back, 4 bases at V and 0 bases at J, with 20 bases in the middle. This CDR3 contains 18 residues. DNA of the CDR3: TGTGCCACCAGCACCTACGATTTTCCGGGGTCAAGCACAGATACGCAGTATTTT. Translating it yields CATSTYDFPGSSTDTQYF.

DNA of the CDR3: TGTGCCAGCAGCTTAGATCGGGGATCCACAGATACGCAGTATTTT. Its protein is CASSLDRGSTDTQYF. The chain uses TRBV11-1 and TRBJ2-3; weak D call: TRBD2 (5 bases). Per the germline V gene, CDR1 is SGHAT and CDR2 is FQDESV (reference sequence). This CDR3 has 15 residues. Trimming shortened V by 1 base and J by 2 bases, and 10 bases separated the two germline ends.

The chain joins TRBV30 to TRBJ1-5; D remains ambiguous. The ends were cut back, 0 bases at V and 4 bases at J, with 7 bases in the middle. Germline lookup yields CDR1 GTSNPN and CDR2 SVGIG (reference sequence). The CDR3 is 13 amino acids. The CDR3 DNA reads as TGTGCCTGGAGTGTAGGAGAAAATCAGCCCCAGCATTTT. This translates into CAWSVGENQPQHF.

The chain has TRBV2 and TRBJ2-3; 9 bases map to TRBD2. CDR1 and CDR2 (germline): SNHLY, FYNNEI. V was clipped by 6 bases and J by 5 bases; unmatched bases: 21. The CDR3 consists of 19 residues. The CDR3 DNA is TGTGCCAGCAGAAGACCAGGATTATCAGCGGGAGGTATGGGAGATACGCAGTATTTT. It is translated as CASRRPGLSAGGMGDTQYF.

The V call is TRBV27, the J call TRBJ2-7; 7 bases agree with TRBD1. This CDR3 is built from 16 residues. The germline V gene has CDR1 MNHEY and CDR2 SMNVEV (reference sequence). The ends lost 5 bases at V and 4 bases at J; junction bases unmatched: 14. CDR3 coding DNA: TGTGCCAGCAGTCATGGACCTGACAGGGCTAGATACGAGCAGTACTTC. Its protein product is CASSHGPDRARYEQYF.

The CDR3 reads CASSSHGLAEAYNEQFF. CDR3 DNA: TGTGCCAGCAGCTCGCATGGGTTAGCGGAGGCCTACAATGAGCAGTTCTTC. The rearrangement uses TRBV11-1 and TRBJ2-1; perhaps TRBD2 as D (6 bases). The length of the CDR3 is 17 residues. Per germline, CDR1 SGHAT and CDR2 FQDESV (reference sequence). Trimming stripped 4 bases from V and 2 bases from J, with 18 bases between.

The rearrangement links TRBV21-1 to TRBJ1-3; TRBD1, as called in the table, went unchecked against the DNA. TRBV21-1 is recorded as a pseudogene. The CDR3 totals 17 residues. The CDR3 nucleotides read TGTGCCAGCAGCGAACAGACAGCCTTCTCCTCTGGAAACACCATATATTTT. Protein sequence: CASSEQTAFSSGNTIYF.

The rearrangement links TRBV9 to TRBJ2-3, with TRBD1 as a possible D gene (6 bases). Germline V lookup: CDR1 SGDLS, CDR2 YYNGEE. V lost 4 bases, J lost 2 bases, and 14 bases lay in between. This CDR3 is built from 15 residues. Here the CDR3 DNA reads TGTGCCAGCAGCCCCCGGGACACTTACACAGATACGCAGTATTTT. Protein: CASSPRDTYTDTQYF.

V usage is TRBV19 and J usage is TRBJ2-1; D perhaps matches TRBD2 (5 bases). The germline gives CDR1 LNHDA, CDR2 SQIVND (reference sequence). The CDR3 runs to 15 residues. V lost 1 base, J lost 8 bases, and 15 bases lay in between. The CDR3 loop reads CASSIGFLAGDEQFF. Written as DNA, the CDR3 is TGTGCCAGTAGTATAGGGTTTTTGGCCGGGGATGAGCAGTTCTTC. Variable domain in full (rest from reference TRBV19 and TRBJ2-1): DGGITQSPKYLFRKEGQNVTLSCEQNLNHDAMYWYRQDPGQGLRLIYYSQIVNDFQKGDIAEGYSVSREKKESFPLTVTSAQKNPTAFYLCASSIGFLAGDEQFFGPGTRLTVL.

V is TRBV9 and J is TRBJ2-5; 9 bases are a match to TRBD2. The length of the CDR3 is 16 residues. CDR1 and CDR2 (germline): SGDLS, YYNGEE. Trimming took 2 bases from V and 4 from J; bases not matched to a gene: 9. CDR3 nucleotide sequence: TGTGCCAGCAGCGTCGCGGGGGGGCGGGACCCAGAGACCCAGTACTTC. Translated, it gives CASSVAGGRDPETQYF. Drawing the rest from reference TRBV9 and TRBJ2-5, the complete variable domain is DSGVTQTPKHLITATGQRVTLRCSPRSGDLSVYWYQQSLDQGLQFLIQYYNGEERAKGNILERFSAQQFPDLHSELNLSSLELGDSALYFCASSVAGGRDPETQYFGPGTRLLVL.

This clone occurred once. The chain joins TRBV19 to TRBJ2-3, with a tentative D call TRBD2 (5 bases). CDR3 length: 16 residues. V lost 4 bases and J 0 bases, leaving 14 bases between the germline ends. Germline assignment: CDR1 LNHDA and CDR2 SQIVND (reference sequence). The CDR3 protein is CASSTWLAPSTDTQYF. DNA of the CDR3: TGTGCCAGTAGTACCTGGCTAGCACCGAGCACAGATACGCAGTATTTT. Filled out from reference TRBV19 and TRBJ2-3, the complete variable domain reads DGGITQSPKYLFRKEGQNVTLSCEQNLNHDAMYWYRQDPGQGLRLIYYSQIVNDFQKGDIAEGYSVSREKKESFPLTVTSAQKNPTAFYLCASSTWLAPSTDTQYFGPGTRLTVL.

This chain links TRBV29-1 with TRBJ2-1, with a tentative D call TRBD2 (5 bases). This CDR3 spans 15 amino acids. V was pared by 7 bases and J by 0 bases, with 16 bases between. Looked up from germline, CDR1 is SQVTM and CDR2 is ANQGSEA. The CDR3 nucleotides read TGCAGCGCCCTCGGGGTCCTAAGCTCCTACAATGAGCAGTTCTTC. Its protein product is CSALGVLSSYNEQFF.

V usage is TRBV19 and J usage is TRBJ2-5; weak D call: TRBD2 (6 bases). Germline-derived CDR1 and CDR2 are LNHDA and SQIVND (reference sequence). The V end was cut by 2 bases, the J end by 2 bases, with 12 bases between. The CDR3 totals 15 residues. CDR3 DNA sequence: TGTGCCAGTAGTATACTGGGAGGTGCGCAAGAGACCCAGTACTTC. It is translated as CASSILGGAQETQYF.

The chain links TRBV10-2 to TRBJ2-4; tentatively, D is TRBD1 (5 bases). CDR1 is WSHSY and CDR2 is SAAADI in the germline V gene. The CDR3 extends over 13 amino acids. With 3 bases removed from V and 3 bases from J, the gap between germline ends came to 6 bases. CDR3: CASSEQDKNIQYF. The CDR3 DNA reads TGCGCCAGCAGTGAACAGGACAAAAACATTCAGTACTTC.

The V gene is TRBV7-8, the J gene TRBJ2-1; 7 positions agree with TRBD2. The germline V gene encodes CDR1 SGHVS and CDR2 FQNEAQ. J lost 2 bases, V lost 7 bases, and 8 bases had no gene match. CDR3 length equals 15 residues. This CDR3 is CASTLTSETYNEQFF. Written as DNA, the CDR3 is TGTGCCAGCACCCTTACTAGCGAAACCTACAATGAGCAGTTCTTC.